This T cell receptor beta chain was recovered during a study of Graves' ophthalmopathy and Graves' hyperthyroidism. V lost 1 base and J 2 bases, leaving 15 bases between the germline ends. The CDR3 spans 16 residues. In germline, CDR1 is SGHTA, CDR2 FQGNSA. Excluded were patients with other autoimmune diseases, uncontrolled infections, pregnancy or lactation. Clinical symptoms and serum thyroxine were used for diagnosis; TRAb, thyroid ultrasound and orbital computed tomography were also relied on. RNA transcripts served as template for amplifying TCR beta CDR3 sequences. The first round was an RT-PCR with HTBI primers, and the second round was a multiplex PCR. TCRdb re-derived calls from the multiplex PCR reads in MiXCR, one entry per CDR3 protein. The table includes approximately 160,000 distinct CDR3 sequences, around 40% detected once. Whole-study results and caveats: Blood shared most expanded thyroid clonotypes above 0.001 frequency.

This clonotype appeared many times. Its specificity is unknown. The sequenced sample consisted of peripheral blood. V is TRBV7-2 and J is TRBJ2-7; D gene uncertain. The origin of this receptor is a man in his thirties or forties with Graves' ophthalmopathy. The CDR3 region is CASSLVGQATTYEQYF. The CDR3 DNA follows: TGTGCCAGCAGCTTAGTGGGCCAGGCGACAACCTACGAGCAGTACTTC.